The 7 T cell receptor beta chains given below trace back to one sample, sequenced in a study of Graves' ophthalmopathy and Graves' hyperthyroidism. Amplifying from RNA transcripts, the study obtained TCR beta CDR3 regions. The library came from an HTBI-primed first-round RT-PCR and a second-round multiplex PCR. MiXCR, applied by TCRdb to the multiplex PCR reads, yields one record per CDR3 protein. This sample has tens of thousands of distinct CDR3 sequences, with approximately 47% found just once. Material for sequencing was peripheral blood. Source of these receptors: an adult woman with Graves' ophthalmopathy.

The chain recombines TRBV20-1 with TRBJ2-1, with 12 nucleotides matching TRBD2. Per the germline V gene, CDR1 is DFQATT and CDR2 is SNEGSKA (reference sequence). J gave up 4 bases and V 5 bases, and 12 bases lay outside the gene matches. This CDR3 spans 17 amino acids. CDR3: CSADGTSGPGPYNEQFF. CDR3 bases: TGCAGTGCTGACGGGACTAGCGGGCCGGGCCCATACAATGAGCAGTTCTTC.

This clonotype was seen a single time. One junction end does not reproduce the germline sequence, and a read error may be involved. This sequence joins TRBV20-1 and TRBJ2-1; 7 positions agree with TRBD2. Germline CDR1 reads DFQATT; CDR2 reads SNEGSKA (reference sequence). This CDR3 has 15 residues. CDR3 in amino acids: CSAPLSGTGMNEQLF. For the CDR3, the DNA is TGCAGTGCCCCGCTCAGCGGGACCGGGATGAATGAGCAGCTCTTC.

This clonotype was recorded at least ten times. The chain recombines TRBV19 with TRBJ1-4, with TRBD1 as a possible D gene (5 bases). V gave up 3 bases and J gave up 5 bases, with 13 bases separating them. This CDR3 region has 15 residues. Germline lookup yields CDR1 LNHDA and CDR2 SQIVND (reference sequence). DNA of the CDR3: TGTGCCAGTAGTATTTACGGGACGGCGAATGAAAAACTGTTTTTT. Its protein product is CASSIYGTANEKLFF.

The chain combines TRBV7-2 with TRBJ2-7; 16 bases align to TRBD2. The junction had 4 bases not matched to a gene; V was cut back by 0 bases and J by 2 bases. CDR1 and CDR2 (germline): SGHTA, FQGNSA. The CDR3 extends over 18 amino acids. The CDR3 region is CASSLAGTSGREAYEQYF. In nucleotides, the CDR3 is TGTGCCAGCAGCTTAGCCGGGACTAGCGGGAGGGAGGCCTACGAGCAGTACTTC.

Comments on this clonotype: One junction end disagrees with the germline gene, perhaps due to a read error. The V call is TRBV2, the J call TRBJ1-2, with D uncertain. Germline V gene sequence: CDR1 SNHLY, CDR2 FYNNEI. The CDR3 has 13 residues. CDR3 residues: CAEAPDLNYGYTF. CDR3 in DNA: TGTGCAGAGGCCCCGGATCTTAACTATGGTTACACCTTC.

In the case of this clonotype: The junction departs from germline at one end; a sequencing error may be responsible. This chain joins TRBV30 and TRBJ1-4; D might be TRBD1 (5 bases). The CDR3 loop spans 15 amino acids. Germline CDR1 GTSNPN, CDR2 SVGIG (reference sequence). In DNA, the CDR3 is TGTGCCTGGTCCTGGGTGTCAGGGCCTAATGAAAAACTGTGTTTT. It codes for CAWSWVSGPNEKLCF.

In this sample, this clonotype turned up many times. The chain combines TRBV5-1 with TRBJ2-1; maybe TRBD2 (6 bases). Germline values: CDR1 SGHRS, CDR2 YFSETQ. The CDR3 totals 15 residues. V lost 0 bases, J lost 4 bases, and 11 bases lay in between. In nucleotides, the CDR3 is TGCGCCAGCAGCTTGGATGGCGGGATTTACAATGAGCAGTTCTTC. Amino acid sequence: CASSLDGGIYNEQFF.